These 11 T cell receptor beta chains were sequenced from one sample in a study of cytomegalovirus exposure and HLA in healthy donors. PCR amplification relied on 60 Vbeta primers (plus 13 Jbeta primers). Libraries were prepared by immunoSEQ multiplex PCR; TCRdb keeps only in-frame clonotypes and omits some of them. The data hold some 120,000 clones, with roughly 80% observed a single time. Sequenced: PBMCs. Receptors originate from a young man in good health and CMV-seropositive.

This chain uses TRBV19 with TRBJ2-7; D perhaps matches TRBD1 (6 bases). Trimming pared 3 bases from V and 2 bases from J, leaving 26 bases between. The CDR3 is made up of 19 amino acids. CDR1 is LNHDA, CDR2 SQIVND, per germline (reference sequence). CDR3 in amino acids: CASSIRGTWMAETPYEQYF. The CDR3 region has the DNA TGTGCCAGTAGTATTAGGGGGACATGGATGGCGGAGACCCCCTACGAGCAGTACTTC.

The chain has TRBV5-1 and TRBJ1-1; 12 bases map to TRBD1. The CDR3 is 15 amino acids. With 4 bases clipped from V and 6 bases from J, the junction kept 7 bases outside the gene matches. CDR1 SGHRS and CDR2 YFSETQ come from the germline V gene. CDR3 loop: CASSRPGQGASEAFF. CDR3 bases: TGCGCCAGCAGCCGGCCGGGACAGGGGGCCTCTGAAGCTTTCTTT.

This chain connects TRBV5-1 to TRBJ2-5, with 11 bases lining up with TRBD2. The CDR3 runs to 17 residues. The germline CDR1 and CDR2 sequences are SGHRS and YFSETQ. V shed 0 bases and J 5 bases; nucleotides not matched to a gene: 9. The CDR3 DNA is TGCGCCAGCAGCTTGGTGATAGCGGGGGGGCCGAGGGAGACCCAGTACTTC. It specifies CASSLVIAGGPRETQYF.

The count of this clone is one. The J gene is TRBJ2-7, the V gene TRBV4-2, with D unclear. There are 15 residues in the CDR3. CDR1 and CDR2 from the germline V gene are LGHNA and YNFKEQ. With 0 bases removed from V and 0 bases from J, the gap between germline ends came to 9 bases. In DNA, the CDR3 is TGTGCCAGCAGCCAAGATGGGCACTCCTCCTACGAGCAGTACTTC. As protein: CASSQDGHSSYEQYF.

A single count supports this clone. The genes are TRBV6-5 and TRBJ1-4, with a possible D match to TRBD1 (6 bases). Germline loops: CDR1 MNHEY, CDR2 SVGAGI. The V gene lost 2 bases and the J gene lost 0 bases, with 7 bases spanning the gap. The CDR3 is 15 residues long. The CDR3 DNA sequence: TGTGCCAGCAGTTACGGACAGACAACTAATGAAAAACTGTTTTTT. Translation gives CASSYGQTTNEKLFF.

CDR3 sequence: CASSPDRVGYEQYF. Here the CDR3 DNA reads TGTGCCAGCAGCCCGGACAGGGTCGGCTACGAGCAGTACTTC. The genes are TRBV7-9 and TRBJ2-7; 8 bases fit TRBD1. Germline loops: CDR1 SEHNR, CDR2 FQNEAQ (reference sequence). The CDR3 is made up of 14 amino acids. V lost 5 bases and J lost 3; bases outside the gene matches: 6.

The rearrangement links TRBV18 to TRBJ1-1; weak D call: TRBD1 (5 bases). The length of the CDR3 is 13 residues. With 6 bases removed from V and 5 bases from J, the gap between germline ends came to 13 bases. Per germline, CDR1 KGHSH and CDR2 LQKENI. CDR3 in amino acids: CASSPGRGTEAFF. CDR3 DNA: TGTGCCAGCTCCCCCGGAAGGGGTACTGAAGCTTTCTTT. Variable domain in full (rest from reference TRBV18 and TRBJ1-1): NAGVMQNPRHLVRRRGQEARLRCSPMKGHSHVYWYRQLPEEGLKFMVYLQKENIIDESGMPKERFSAEFPKEGPSILRIQQVVRGDSAAYFCASSPGRGTEAFFGQGTRLTVV.

The rearrangement joins TRBV19 to TRBJ1-5, with D perhaps TRBD1 (5 bases). The germline CDR1 and CDR2 sequences are LNHDA and SQIVND (reference sequence). V was pared by 3 bases and J by 2 bases, with 11 bases between. This CDR3 has 15 residues. CDR3 sequence (DNA): TGTGCCAGTAGTATTAGGGGCGCGGGCAATCAGCCCCAGCATTTT. Translated: CASSIRGAGNQPQHF.

The chain carries TRBV30 and TRBJ1-1; D gene ambiguous. CDR3 length: 11 amino acids. Trimming took 2 bases from V and 4 from J, leaving 5 bases between them. Germline-derived CDR1 and CDR2 are GTSNPN and SVGIG (reference sequence). CDR3 sequence (DNA): TGTGCCTGGAGTTTTCGCACTGAAGCTTTCTTT. Protein product: CAWSFRTEAFF.

The V call is TRBV2, the J call TRBJ2-7; 10 bases match TRBD1. This CDR3 has 12 residues. V was pared by 7 bases and J by 6 bases, with 3 bases of the junction left unmatched. Germline V gene data show CDR1 as SNHLY and CDR2 as FYNNEI. The CDR3 DNA sequence: TGTGCCAGCATAAGACAGGGGGCCGAGCAGTACTTC. Protein product: CASIRQGAEQYF.

The chain uses TRBV27 and TRBJ2-3; TRBD2 is a possible D gene (6 bases). Germline CDR1 is MNHEY and CDR2 is SMNVEV (reference sequence). The CDR3 is 14 residues long. V gave up 5 bases and J gave up 4 bases, with 13 bases separating them. The CDR3 loop is CASSRAGFSDTQYF. The CDR3 DNA reads TGTGCCAGCAGTCGGGCGGGGTTTTCAGATACGCAGTATTTT.